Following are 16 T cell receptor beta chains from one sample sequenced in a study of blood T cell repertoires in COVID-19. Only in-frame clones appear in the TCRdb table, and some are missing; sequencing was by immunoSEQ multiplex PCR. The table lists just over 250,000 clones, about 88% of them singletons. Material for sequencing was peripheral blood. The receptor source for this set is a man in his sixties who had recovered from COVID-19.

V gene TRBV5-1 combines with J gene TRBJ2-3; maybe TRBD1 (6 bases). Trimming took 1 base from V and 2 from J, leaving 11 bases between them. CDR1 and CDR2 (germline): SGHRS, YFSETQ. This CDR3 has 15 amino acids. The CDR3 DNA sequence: TGCGCCAGCAGCTTGTCAGGGGCTGACACAGATACGCAGTATTTT. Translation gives CASSLSGADTDTQYF.

This CDR3 reads CASSLRWTSGGAGDEQYF. The CDR3 region has the DNA TGTGCCAGCAGCCTCCGTTGGACTAGCGGGGGGGCCGGTGACGAGCAGTACTTC. The chain combines TRBV11-2 with TRBJ2-7, with 15 bases identical to TRBD2. V was clipped by 5 bases and J by 5 bases; unmatched bases: 13. Germline lookup yields CDR1 SGHAT and CDR2 FQNNGV. This CDR3 comprises 18 residues.

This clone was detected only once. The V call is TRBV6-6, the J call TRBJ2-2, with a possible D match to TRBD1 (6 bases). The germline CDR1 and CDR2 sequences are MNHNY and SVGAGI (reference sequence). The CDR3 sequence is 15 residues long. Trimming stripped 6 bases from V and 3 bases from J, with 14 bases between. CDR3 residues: CASRPTGMDTGELFF. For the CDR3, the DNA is TGTGCCAGCAGACCCACAGGGATGGACACCGGGGAGCTGTTTTTT.

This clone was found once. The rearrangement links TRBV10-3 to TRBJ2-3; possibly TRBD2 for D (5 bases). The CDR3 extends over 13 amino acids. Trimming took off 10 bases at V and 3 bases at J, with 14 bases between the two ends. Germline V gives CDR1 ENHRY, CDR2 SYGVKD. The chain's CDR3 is CATMAPGTDTQYF. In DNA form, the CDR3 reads TGTGCCACAATGGCTCCGGGAACAGATACGCAGTATTTT.

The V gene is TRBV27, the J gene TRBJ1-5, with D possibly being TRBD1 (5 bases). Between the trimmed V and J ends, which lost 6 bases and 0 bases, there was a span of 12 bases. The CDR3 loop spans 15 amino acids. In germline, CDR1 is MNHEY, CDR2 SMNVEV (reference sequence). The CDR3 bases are TGTGCCAGCAGAAGAGGGGACTATAGCAATCAGCCCCAGCATTTT. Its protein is CASRRGDYSNQPQHF.

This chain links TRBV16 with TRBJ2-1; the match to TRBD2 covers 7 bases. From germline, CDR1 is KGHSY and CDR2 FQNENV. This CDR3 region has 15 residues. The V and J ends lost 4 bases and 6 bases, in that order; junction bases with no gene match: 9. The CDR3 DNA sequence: TGTGCCAGCAGCCTCCAAGGCGGGGGACGCAATGAGCAGTTCTTC. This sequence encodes CASSLQGGGRNEQFF.

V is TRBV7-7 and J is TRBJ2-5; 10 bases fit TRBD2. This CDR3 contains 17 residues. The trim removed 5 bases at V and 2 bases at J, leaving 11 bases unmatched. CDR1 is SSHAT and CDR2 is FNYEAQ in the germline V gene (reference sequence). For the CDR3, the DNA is TGTGCCAGCAGCCAACGTTGGGCGACTAGCGGGCAAGAGACCCAGTACTTC. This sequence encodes CASSQRWATSGQETQYF.

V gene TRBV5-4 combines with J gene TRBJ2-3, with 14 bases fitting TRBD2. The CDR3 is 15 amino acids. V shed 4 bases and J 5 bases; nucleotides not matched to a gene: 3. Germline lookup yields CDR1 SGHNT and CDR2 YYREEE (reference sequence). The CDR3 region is CASSRTSGGLDTQYF. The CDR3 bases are TGTGCCAGCAGCCGGACTAGCGGGGGGTTAGATACGCAGTATTTT. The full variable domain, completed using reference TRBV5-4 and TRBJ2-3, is ETGVTQSPTHLIKTRGQQVTLRCSSQSGHNTVSWYQQALGQGPQFIFQYYREEENGRGNFPPRFSGLQFPNYSSELNVNALELDDSALYLCASSRTSGGLDTQYFGPGTRLTVL.

Here the CDR3 reads CASSPYRGQPQHF. CDR3 coding DNA: TGTGCCAGCAGCCCGTACAGGGGCCAGCCCCAGCATTTT. The gene calls are TRBV4-2 and TRBJ1-5; 7 positions match TRBD1. The V gene's germline CDR1 is LGHNA and CDR2 YNFKEQ. V trimming: 4 bases; J trimming: 7 bases; junction bases outside the gene matches: 4. This CDR3 has 13 residues.

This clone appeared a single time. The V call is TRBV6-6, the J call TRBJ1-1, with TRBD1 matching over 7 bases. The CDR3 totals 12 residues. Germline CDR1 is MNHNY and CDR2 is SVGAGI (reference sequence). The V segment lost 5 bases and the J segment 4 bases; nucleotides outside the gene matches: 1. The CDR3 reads CASSRDSTEAFF. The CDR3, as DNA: TGTGCCAGCAGTAGGGACAGCACTGAAGCTTTCTTT.

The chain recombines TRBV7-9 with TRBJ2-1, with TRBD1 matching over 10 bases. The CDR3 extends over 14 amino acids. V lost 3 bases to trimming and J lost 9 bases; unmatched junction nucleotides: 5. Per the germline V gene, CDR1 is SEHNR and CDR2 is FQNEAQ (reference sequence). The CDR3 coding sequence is TGTGCCAGCAGCTTCCGGGACAGGGGTTTTGAGCAGTTCTTC. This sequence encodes CASSFRDRGFEQFF.

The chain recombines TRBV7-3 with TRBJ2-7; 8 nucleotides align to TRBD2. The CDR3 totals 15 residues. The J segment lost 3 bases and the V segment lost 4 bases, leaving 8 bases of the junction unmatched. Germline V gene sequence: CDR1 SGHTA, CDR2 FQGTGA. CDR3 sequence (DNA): TGTGCCAGCAGCTCCGACCCGGGACTAGGCTACGAGCAGTACTTC. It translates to CASSSDPGLGYEQYF.

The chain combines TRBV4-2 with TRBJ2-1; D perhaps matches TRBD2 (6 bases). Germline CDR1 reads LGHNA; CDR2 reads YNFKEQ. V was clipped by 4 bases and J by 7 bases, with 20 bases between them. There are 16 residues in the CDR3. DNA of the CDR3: TGTGCCAGCAGCCCTGAGACTAGAAGAGCCGCGAATGAGCAGTTCTTC. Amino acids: CASSPETRRAANEQFF.

The CDR3 spells CASSLDRGPNGYTF. For the CDR3, the DNA is TGCGCCAGCAGCTTGGACAGGGGGCCGAATGGCTACACCTTC. The V gene is TRBV5-1, the J gene TRBJ1-2; 9 nucleotides match TRBD1. Germline V lookup: CDR1 SGHRS, CDR2 YFSETQ. CDR3 length: 14 residues. The ends lost 0 bases at V and 6 bases at J; junction bases unmatched: 3.

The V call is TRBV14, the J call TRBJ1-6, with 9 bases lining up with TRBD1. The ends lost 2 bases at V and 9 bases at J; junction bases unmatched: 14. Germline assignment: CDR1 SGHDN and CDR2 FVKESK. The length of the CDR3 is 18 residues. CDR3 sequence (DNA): TGTGCCAGCAGCCAACTGGAAGCCGGGACAGGGCTAATTTCACCCCTCCACTTT. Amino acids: CASSQLEAGTGLISPLHF.

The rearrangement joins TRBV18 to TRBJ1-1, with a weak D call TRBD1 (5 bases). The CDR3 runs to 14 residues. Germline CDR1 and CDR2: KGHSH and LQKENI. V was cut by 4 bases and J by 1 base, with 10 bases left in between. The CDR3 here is CASSRQSSNTEAFF. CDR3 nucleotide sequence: TGTGCCAGCTCACGACAGTCCTCGAACACTGAAGCTTTCTTT.